This T cell receptor (beta chain) was recovered during a study of T cells in tuberculosis. Study summary: CD1B tetramers identified T cells specific for mycobacterial lipid GMM. A South African cohort included IGRA-negative adolescents, latently infected IGRA-positive adolescents and adults with active tuberculosis. Blood was taken before or within 7 days of anti-tuberculosis therapy.

Libraries were prepared by immunoSEQ multiplex PCR; TCRdb keeps only in-frame clonotypes and omits some of them. The table shows roughly 34,000 clones, with approximately 85% occurring only once. The CDR3 extends over 14 amino acids. Trimming took 6 bases from V and 1 from J; bases not matched to a gene: 5. The V gene's germline CDR1 is MNHEY and CDR2 SVGAGI. Stated time point: new active TB diagnosis, blood taken before or within 7 days of starting treatment. Active tuberculosis patients were new diagnoses, HIV-seronegative, South African, and aged 18 years or older. The specimen was PBMCs, collected at tuberculosis diagnosis. The chain carries TRBV6-5 and TRBJ1-1; 7 nucleotides match TRBD1. The clonotype originates from an adult with tuberculosis. CDR3 in DNA: TGTGCCAGCAGAGGGGACAGATCGAACACTGAAGCTTTCTTT. Residues: CASRGDRSNTEAFF.